This note documents a single T cell receptor beta chain sequence. The CDR3 has 13 amino acids. The V end lost 3 bases, the J end lost 5 bases, and 9 bases lay between the germline ends. The germline gives CDR1 SGHRS, CDR2 YFSETQ. TCRdb reprocessed the RT-PCR reads with MiXCR, giving one entry per CDR3 protein. The sample has about 190,000 distinct CDR3 sequences, over 13% seen once. The sample originates from a study of response to subunit inactivated influenza vaccine. This receptor was identified in a man in his fifties or sixties who received an inactivated influenza vaccine. This material consisted of CD8+ T cells sorted from PBMCs, taken 5 days after vaccination. The chain is built from TRBV5-1 and TRBJ2-4; maybe TRBD2 (6 bases). The CDR3 nucleotides are TGCGCCAGCAGCTCGAAGCGGGAAAACATTCAGTACTTC. It translates to CASSSKRENIQYF. Based on the CDR3 plus reference TRBV5-1 and TRBJ2-4, the full variable domain is KAGVTQTPRYLIKTRGQQVTLSCSPISGHRSVSWYQQTPGQGLQFLFEYFSETQRNKGNFPGRFSGRQFSNSRSEMNVSTLELGDSALYLCASSSKRENIQYFGAGTRLSVL.